This is a list of T cell receptor beta chains from one sample in a study of T cells in Graves' hyperthyroidism and ophthalmopathy. A single record per CDR3 protein comes from TCRdb applying MiXCR to the multiplex PCR reads. Altogether over 450,000 distinct CDR3 sequences are present, 17% being singletons, with the ten largest covering approximately 16%. Sequenced input: blood. These receptors were obtained from a woman in her late teens or twenties with Graves' ophthalmopathy. Each CDR3 is given with its conserved first and last residue. Fields, in order: V gene, CDR3 protein.

V: TRBV6-1
CDR3: CASSLGVVLGVGYEQYF

V: TRBV14
CDR3: CASSQLLNTEAFF

V: TRBV7-2
CDR3: CASSLRAGGSDTQYF

V: TRBV7-2
CDR3: CASSLERLQQFF

V: TRBV20-1
CDR3: CSAISGGEQYF

V: TRBV6-1
CDR3: CASAGDSVYEQYF

V: TRBV5-6
CDR3: CASSLYLLTGPANEQFF

V: TRBV6-1
CDR3: CASSEPRGTDTQYF

V: TRBV20-1
CDR3: CSAWTVSGNTIYF

V: TRBV2
CDR3: CASSGRDTNTEAFF

V: TRBV6-2/TRBV6-3
CDR3: CASRTGLAGDYEQYF

V: TRBV19
CDR3: CASSIEPGAQGYNSPLHF

V: TRBV19
CDR3: CASSIVGRGANQPQHF

V: TRBV20-1
CDR3: CSARGGRWETQYF

V: TRBV28
CDR3: CAGTGASNTEAFF

V: TRBV16
CDR3: CASSARDRGGGYTF

V: TRBV28
CDR3: CASSVESSRGEQYF

V: TRBV5-6
CDR3: CASSFRLAGRQETQYF

V: TRBV28
CDR3: CASSRGTSGSGTQYF

V: TRBV7-3
CDR3: CASKRDRGGEELFF

V: TRBV28
CDR3: CASLGASETQYF

V: TRBV12-3/TRBV12-4
CDR3: CASSPREIRSYEQYF

V: TRBV5-1
CDR3: CASRATGKYGYTF

V: TRBV11-2
CDR3: CASGKGLLGGTSNYGYTF